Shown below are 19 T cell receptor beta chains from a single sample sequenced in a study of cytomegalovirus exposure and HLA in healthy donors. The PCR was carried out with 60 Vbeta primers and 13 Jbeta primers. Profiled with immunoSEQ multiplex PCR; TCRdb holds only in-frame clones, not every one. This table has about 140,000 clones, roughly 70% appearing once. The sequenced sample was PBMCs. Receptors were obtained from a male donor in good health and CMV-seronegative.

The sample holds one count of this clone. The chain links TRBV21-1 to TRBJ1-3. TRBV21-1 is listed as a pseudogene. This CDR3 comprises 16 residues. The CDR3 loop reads CASSKREYPSGNTIYF. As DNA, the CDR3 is TGTGCCAGCAGCAAACGGGAATACCCCTCTGGAAACACCATATATTTT.

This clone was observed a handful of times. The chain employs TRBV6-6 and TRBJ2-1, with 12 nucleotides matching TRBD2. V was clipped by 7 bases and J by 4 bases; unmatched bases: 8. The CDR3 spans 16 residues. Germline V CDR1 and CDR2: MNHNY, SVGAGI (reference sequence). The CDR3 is CASTQGGLAGYNEQFF. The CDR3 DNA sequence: TGTGCCAGCACCCAAGGAGGACTAGCGGGATACAATGAGCAGTTCTTC.

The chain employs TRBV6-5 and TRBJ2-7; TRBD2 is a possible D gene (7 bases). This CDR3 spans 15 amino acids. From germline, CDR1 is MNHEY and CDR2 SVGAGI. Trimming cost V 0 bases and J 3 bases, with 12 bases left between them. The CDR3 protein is CASSYSGGGLYEQYF. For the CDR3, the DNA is TGTGCCAGCAGTTACTCGGGGGGGGGCCTCTACGAGCAGTACTTC.

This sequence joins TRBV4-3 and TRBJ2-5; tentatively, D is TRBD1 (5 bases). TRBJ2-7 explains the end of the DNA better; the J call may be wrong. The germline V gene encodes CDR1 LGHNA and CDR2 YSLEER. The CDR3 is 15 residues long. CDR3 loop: CASSQADSDSYEQYF. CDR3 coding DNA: TGCGCCAGCAGCCAAGCCGACAGCGATTCCTACGAGCAGTACTTC.

CDR3 nucleotides: TGTGCCAGCAGTCCGCCGGGACAGGGATGGGGTCAGCCCCAGCATTTT. Translated: CASSPPGQGWGQPQHF. This chain joins TRBV28 and TRBJ1-5, with 9 bases matching TRBD1. Germline V gives CDR1 MDHEN, CDR2 SYDVKM. This CDR3 has 16 amino acids. V dropped 5 bases and J dropped 6; count of bases not matched to a gene: 11.

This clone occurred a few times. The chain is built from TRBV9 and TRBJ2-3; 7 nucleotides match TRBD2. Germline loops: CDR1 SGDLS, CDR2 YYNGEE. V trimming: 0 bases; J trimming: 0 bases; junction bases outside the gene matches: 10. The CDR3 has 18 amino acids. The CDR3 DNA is TGTGCCAGCAGCGTAGGGCCTAGCGGAAGGACTAGCACAGATACGCAGTATTTT. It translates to CASSVGPSGRTSTDTQYF.

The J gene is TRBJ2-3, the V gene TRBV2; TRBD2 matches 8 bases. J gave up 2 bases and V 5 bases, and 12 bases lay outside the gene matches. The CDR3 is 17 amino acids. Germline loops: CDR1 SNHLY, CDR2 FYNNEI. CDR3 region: CASSNSPGLVITDTQYF. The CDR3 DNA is TGTGCCAGCAGTAATTCACCGGGACTAGTAATCACAGATACGCAGTATTTT. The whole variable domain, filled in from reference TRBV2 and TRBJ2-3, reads EPEVTQTPSHQVTQMGQEVILRCVPISNHLYFYWYRQILGQKVEFLVSFYNNEISEKSEIFDDQFSVERPDGSNFTLKIRSTKLEDSAMYFCASSNSPGLVITDTQYFGPGTRLTVL.

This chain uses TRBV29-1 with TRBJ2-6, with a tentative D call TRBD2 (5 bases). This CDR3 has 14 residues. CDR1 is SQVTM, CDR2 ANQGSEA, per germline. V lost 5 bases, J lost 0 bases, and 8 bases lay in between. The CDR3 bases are TGCAGCGTTATGGGAGCCTCTGGGGCCAACGTCCTGACTTTC. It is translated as CSVMGASGANVLTF.

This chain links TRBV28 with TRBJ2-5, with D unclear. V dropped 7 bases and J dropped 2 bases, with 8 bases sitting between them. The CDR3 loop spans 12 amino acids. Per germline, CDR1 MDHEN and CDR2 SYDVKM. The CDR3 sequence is CASNDLQETQYF. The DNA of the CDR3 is TGTGCCAGCAATGACTTGCAAGAGACCCAGTACTTC.

The chain's CDR3 is CATRDNTLWNQPQHF. The CDR3 DNA reads TGTGCCACCCGGGACAATACTTTGTGGAATCAGCCCCAGCATTTT. The genes are TRBV27 and TRBJ1-5; maybe TRBD1 (6 bases). Germline CDR1 is MNHEY and CDR2 is SMNVEV (reference sequence). Trimming shortened V by 10 bases and J by 4 bases, and 20 bases separated the two germline ends. This CDR3 is 15 amino acids long.

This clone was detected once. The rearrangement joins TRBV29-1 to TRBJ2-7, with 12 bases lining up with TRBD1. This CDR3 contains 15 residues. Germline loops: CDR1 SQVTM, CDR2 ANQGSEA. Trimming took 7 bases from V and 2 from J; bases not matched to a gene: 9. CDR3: CSATPGTGGPYEQYF. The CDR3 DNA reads TGCAGCGCCACCCCCGGGACAGGGGGCCCCTACGAGCAGTACTTC.

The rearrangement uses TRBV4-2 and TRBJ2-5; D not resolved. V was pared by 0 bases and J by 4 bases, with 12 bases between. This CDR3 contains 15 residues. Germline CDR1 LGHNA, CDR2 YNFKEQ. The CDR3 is CASSQDLTQRETQYF. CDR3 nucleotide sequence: TGTGCCAGCAGCCAAGACTTGACTCAGCGAGAGACCCAGTACTTC.

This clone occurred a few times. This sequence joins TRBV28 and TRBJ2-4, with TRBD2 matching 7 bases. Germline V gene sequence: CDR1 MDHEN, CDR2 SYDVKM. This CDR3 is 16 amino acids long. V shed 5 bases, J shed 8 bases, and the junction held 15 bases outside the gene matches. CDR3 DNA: TGTGCCAGCAGTCCGATTGCCCCCAGGGAGGGAGACATTCAGTACTTC. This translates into CASSPIAPREGDIQYF.

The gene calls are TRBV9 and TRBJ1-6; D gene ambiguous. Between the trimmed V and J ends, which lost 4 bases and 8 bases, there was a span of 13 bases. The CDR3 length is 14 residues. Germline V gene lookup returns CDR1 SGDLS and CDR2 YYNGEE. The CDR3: CASSKRSAYSPLHF. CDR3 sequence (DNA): TGTGCCAGCAGCAAACGGTCAGCGTATTCACCCCTCCACTTT.

The CDR3 is CASSHGTSNTEAFF. As DNA, the CDR3 is TGTGCCAGCAGTCACGGGACTTCGAACACTGAAGCTTTCTTT. This sequence joins TRBV27 and TRBJ1-1; D perhaps matches TRBD1 (5 bases). The germline gives CDR1 MNHEY, CDR2 SMNVEV (reference sequence). V was cut by 5 bases and J by 1 base, with 11 bases left in between. CDR3 length: 14 residues.

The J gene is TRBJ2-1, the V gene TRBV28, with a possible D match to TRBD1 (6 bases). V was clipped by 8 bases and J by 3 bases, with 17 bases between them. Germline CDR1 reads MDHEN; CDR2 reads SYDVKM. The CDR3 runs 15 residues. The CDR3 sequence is CASGSVQGNYNEQFF. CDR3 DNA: TGTGCCAGCGGGTCCGTTCAGGGGAACTACAATGAGCAGTTCTTC. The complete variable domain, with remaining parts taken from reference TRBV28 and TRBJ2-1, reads DVKVTQSSRYLVKRTGEKVFLECVQDMDHENMFWYRQDPGLGLRLIYFSYDVKMKEKGDIPEGYSVSREKKERFSLILESASTNQTSMYLCASGSVQGNYNEQFFGPGTRLTVL.

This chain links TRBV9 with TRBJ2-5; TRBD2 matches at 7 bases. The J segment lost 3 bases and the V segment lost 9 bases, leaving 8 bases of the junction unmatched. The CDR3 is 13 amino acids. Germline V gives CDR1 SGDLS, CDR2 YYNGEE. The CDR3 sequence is CATGEGPKETQYF. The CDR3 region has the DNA TGTGCCACGGGGGAGGGACCTAAAGAGACCCAGTACTTC.

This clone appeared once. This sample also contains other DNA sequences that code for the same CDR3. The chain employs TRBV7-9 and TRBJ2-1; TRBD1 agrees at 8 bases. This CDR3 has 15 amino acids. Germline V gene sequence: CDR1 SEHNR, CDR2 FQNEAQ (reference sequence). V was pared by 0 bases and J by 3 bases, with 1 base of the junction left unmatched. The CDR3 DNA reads TGTGCCAGCAGCTTAGCCAGGGGGCTCTACAATGAGCAGTTCTTC. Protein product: CASSLARGLYNEQFF.

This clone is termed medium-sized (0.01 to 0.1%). The CDR3 DNA reads as TGTGCCAGCAGACTAGCGGGAGACACAGATACGCAGTATTTT. Its protein is CASRLAGDTDTQYF. The chain combines TRBV6-4 with TRBJ2-3; 11 bases align to TRBD2. The CDR3 is 14 amino acids. Germline CDR1 is MRHNA and CDR2 is SNTAGT. Losses at the gene ends were 6 bases for V and 2 bases for J; bases not matched to a gene: 1.